This T cell receptor beta chain came from a study of shared clonotypes between healthy human individuals. Whole-study results and caveats: Non-shared clonotypes showed lower generation probabilities than clonotypes common to all four donors.

The assay ran at deep level. The data were produced by immunoSEQ multiplex PCR, yet TCRdb's version contains in-frame clones alone and is incomplete. The sample holds approximately 2,300,000 clones, 92% seen once. A remark on this clone: What it binds is unknown.

The CDR3 covers 12 residues. Trimming stripped 4 bases from V and 5 bases from J, with 10 bases between. Looked up from germline, CDR1 is SQVTM and CDR2 is ANQGSEA. The TCR originated in a man between 18 and 35 years old in good health. Some clones in this sample may be carry-over from other donors' samples. The V and J genes are TRBV29-1 and TRBJ2-3; D ambiguous. The source material was naive CD4+ T cells from PBMCs. Subset described: CD45RA+ positively selected. As DNA, the CDR3 is TGCAGCGTTGGCCACGGTGTAGATACGCAGTATTTT. It translates to CSVGHGVDTQYF.